This T cell receptor beta chain was sequenced for a study of Ad26.COV2.S vaccination and SARS-CoV-2 variants. About the study: Each vaccinee took Ad26.COV2.S intramuscularly, once or twice 56 days apart.

From germline, CDR1 is SGHNT and CDR2 YYREEE (reference sequence). The CDR3 covers 13 residues. V gave up 6 bases and J gave up 3 bases, with 11 bases separating them. Study-level results: Vaccine and placebo groups showed comparable non-spike TCR breadth. Placebo recipients trailed vaccine recipients in spike-specific TCR breadth.

Treatment denoted: over 15 received Ad26.COV2.S at low or high dose, single or two shots; about 5 received placebo; per-sample allocation not given. All samples were drawn on day 63, counting from the first vaccine or placebo injection. The individual, an adult aged 18-55 years, was a donor in Boston. Assay: immunoSEQ multiplex PCR; the TCRdb copy retains only in-frame clones and omits some. The sample has roughly 300,000 clones, 88% seen once. Points on this clone: The target antigen is unknown.

The TCR sequence derives from a person between 18 and 65 years old who received the Ad26.COV2.S COVID-19 vaccine or a placebo. The sample here was peripheral blood, taken in a trial of Ad26.COV2.S vaccine versus placebo. This chain uses TRBV5-4 with TRBJ2-3, with D possibly TRBD1 on 6 matching bases. The CDR3 DNA follows: TGTGCCAGCACCCTACAGGGAACAGATACGCAGTATTTT. The encoded protein is CASTLQGTDTQYF.